The 17 T cell receptor beta chains below were found in one sample sequenced in a study of beta chain features in type 1 diabetes. Sequencing targeted expressed TCRB transcripts, as all isolated RNA had been reverse transcribed. Profiled with immunoSEQ multiplex PCR; TCRdb holds only in-frame clones, not every one. The data contain about 110,000 clones, around 40% of them singletons. The sequenced sample was stem cell memory CD4+ T cells from blood. Every receptor here comes from a woman aged 18-29 years in good health.

The chain is built from TRBV27 and TRBJ2-4; TRBD2 aligns across 7 bases. The length of the CDR3 is 16 residues. From germline, CDR1 is MNHEY and CDR2 SMNVEV (reference sequence). J was trimmed by 1 base and V by 6 bases; bases with no gene match: 9. CDR3 sequence reads: CASSPGEGLAKNIQYF. As DNA, the CDR3 is TGTGCCAGCAGCCCGGGGGAGGGGTTGGCCAAAAACATTCAGTACTTC.

The V and J genes are TRBV2 and TRBJ2-2; TRBD2 is a possible D gene (5 bases). With 6 bases removed from V and 6 bases from J, the gap between germline ends came to 8 bases. The CDR3 spans 12 residues. CDR1 and CDR2 from the germline V gene are SNHLY and FYNNEI. As DNA, the CDR3 is TGTGCCAGCAGATATAGCGCCGGGGAGCTGTTTTTT. Translated, it gives CASRYSAGELFF.

The chain recombines TRBV27 with TRBJ1-3; 9 nucleotides agree with TRBD1. This CDR3 spans 15 amino acids. The germline gives CDR1 MNHEY, CDR2 SMNVEV (reference sequence). V was clipped by 6 bases and J by 4 bases; unmatched bases: 7. The CDR3 bases are TGTGCCAGCAGCCGTGACAGGGGGAGAGGAAACACCATATATTTT. Translating gives CASSRDRGRGNTIYF.

The V gene is TRBV15, the J gene TRBJ2-1; 8 bases agree with TRBD2. With V trimmed by 0 bases and J by 3 bases, 16 bases remained unmatched. Germline values: CDR1 LNHNV, CDR2 YYDKDF (reference sequence). This CDR3 region has 20 residues. CDR3 DNA: TGTGCCACCAGCAGAGATGTAATAGTTGGAGCGGGAGTTTACTACAATGAGCAGTTCTTC. Translating it yields CATSRDVIVGAGVYYNEQFF.

This rearrangement joins TRBV6-6 to TRBJ2-7; weak D call: TRBD2 (6 bases). The V gene lost 8 bases and the J gene lost 6 bases, with 20 bases spanning the gap. The CDR3 sequence is 14 residues long. Germline V gene sequence: CDR1 MNHNY, CDR2 SVGAGI (reference sequence). Written as DNA, the CDR3 is TGTGCCAGCGGCGAGGGACTCGGGGTATCCGAGCAGTACTTC. Translating gives CASGEGLGVSEQYF.

The rearrangement uses TRBV7-9 and TRBJ2-1; no clear D gene. Germline V gives CDR1 SEHNR, CDR2 FQNEAQ (reference sequence). Trimming removed 2 bases from V and 3 bases from J, with 20 bases in between. This CDR3 is 18 amino acids long. This CDR3 is CASSLRLRSHLGYNEQFF. CDR3 DNA sequence: TGTGCCAGCAGCTTAAGGTTGAGGAGTCACCTCGGCTACAATGAGCAGTTCTTC.

The chain couples TRBV7-3 to TRBJ2-5, with 7 nucleotides matching TRBD2. Trimming took 2 bases from V and 0 from J; bases not matched to a gene: 3. The CDR3 extends over 15 amino acids. From germline, CDR1 is SGHTA and CDR2 FQGTGA. The CDR3 sequence: CASSLGTTYQETQYF. The CDR3 coding sequence is TGTGCCAGCAGCTTAGGGACTACGTACCAAGAGACCCAGTACTTC. The variable domain in full, with the rest retrieved from reference TRBV7-3 and TRBJ2-5, is GAGVSQTPSNKVTEKGKYVELRCDPISGHTALYWYRQSLGQGPEFLIYFQGTGAADDSGLPNDRFFAVRPEGSVSTLKIQRTERGDSAVYLCASSLGTTYQETQYFGPGTRLLVL.

Only a few counts were recorded for this clone. This rearrangement joins TRBV9 to TRBJ1-3, with D possibly being TRBD1 (5 bases). This CDR3 is built from 15 residues. The germline gives CDR1 SGDLS, CDR2 YYNGEE. The V gene lost 0 bases and the J gene lost 2 bases, with 9 bases spanning the gap. CDR3 nucleotides: TGTGCCAGCAGCGTAGGCATCAGGGCTGGAAACACCATATATTTT. Translating gives CASSVGIRAGNTIYF.

The chain carries TRBV5-6 and TRBJ1-1, with D tentatively TRBD1 (5 bases). V lost 5 bases and J lost 8, with 10 bases in between. The CDR3 has 11 amino acids. Germline assignment: CDR1 SGHDT and CDR2 YYEEEE. The CDR3: CASRRAGEAFF. Here the CDR3 DNA reads TGTGCCAGCAGACGGGCAGGGGAAGCTTTCTTT.

There are a few counts of this clone. The chain links TRBV29-1 to TRBJ2-7, with 9 positions matching TRBD1. The CDR3 is made up of 15 amino acids. After removal of 6 bases from V and 4 bases from J, the junction contained 13 bases not matched to a gene. Germline V CDR1 and CDR2: SQVTM, ANQGSEA. CDR3 nucleotide sequence: TGCAGCGTACCTCGTTGGGGACAGGGCGGGTACGAGCAGTACTTC. It specifies CSVPRWGQGGYEQYF.

The rearrangement uses TRBV28 and TRBJ1-2; 9 nucleotides agree with TRBD1. Germline loops: CDR1 MDHEN, CDR2 SYDVKM. CDR3 size: 12 residues. Unmatched junction bases numbered 3, after V lost 6 bases and J lost 7 bases. The CDR3 sequence: CASRGQGLGYTF. In DNA, the CDR3 is TGTGCCAGCAGGGGACAGGGTCTTGGCTACACCTTC.

The rearrangement joins TRBV10-3 to TRBJ1-3; 7 bases match TRBD1. V lost 8 bases and J lost 0; bases outside the gene matches: 7. Germline lookup yields CDR1 ENHRY and CDR2 SYGVKD. The CDR3 length is 15 residues. Here the CDR3 reads CAIRTGPRSGNTIYF. In DNA, the CDR3 is TGTGCCATCCGGACAGGACCCCGCTCTGGAAACACCATATATTTT.

The genes are TRBV5-4 and TRBJ1-2; D ambiguous. Germline V gene sequence: CDR1 SGHNT, CDR2 YYREEE (reference sequence). The V gene lost 3 bases and the J gene lost 8 bases, with 17 bases spanning the gap. CDR3 length: 14 amino acids. The chain's CDR3 is CASSSRGQREGYTF. In DNA form, the CDR3 reads TGTGCCAGCAGCTCCCGAGGCCAGAGAGAAGGCTACACCTTC.

This clone is a singleton in its sample. The gene calls are TRBV11-2 and TRBJ2-7, with TRBD1 matching 8 bases. The CDR3 sequence is 14 residues long. Germline values: CDR1 SGHAT, CDR2 FQNNGV. V shed 3 bases, J shed 7 bases, and the junction held 8 bases outside the gene matches. DNA of the CDR3: TGTGCCAGCAGCTTGAGGACAGGGCTTCGGGAGCAGTACTTC. It specifies CASSLRTGLREQYF.

The chain is built from TRBV7-2 and TRBJ2-3, with TRBD2 as a possible D gene (5 bases). The germline CDR1 and CDR2 sequences are SGHTA and FQGNSA. The CDR3 extends over 14 amino acids. V was clipped by 4 bases and J by 2 bases, with 10 bases between them. In DNA, the CDR3 is TGTGCCAGCAGCTCCGGGGTATCCACAGATACGCAGTATTTT. Amino acids: CASSSGVSTDTQYF.

This chain joins TRBV7-2 and TRBJ1-5; D is possibly TRBD1 (5 bases). Germline values: CDR1 SGHTA, CDR2 FQGNSA. The CDR3 consists of 16 residues. V lost 1 base, J lost 5 bases, and 15 bases lay in between. The CDR3 DNA is TGTGCCAGCAGCTTAGGCAGGACATTATACCATCAGCCCCAGCATTTT. This sequence encodes CASSLGRTLYHQPQHF.

V and J are TRBV5-6 and TRBJ1-5; the D is unclear. Germline values: CDR1 SGHDT, CDR2 YYEEEE. V shed 1 base and J shed 0 bases, with 5 bases lying between them. The length of the CDR3 is 14 residues. Written as DNA, the CDR3 is TGTGCCAGCAGCTTGTTCCTTAGCAATCAGCCCCAGCATTTT. This encodes CASSLFLSNQPQHF.